This is a list of T cell receptor beta chains from one sample in a study of T cell responses to AZD1222 COVID-19 vaccine. The data were produced by immunoSEQ multiplex PCR, yet TCRdb's version contains in-frame clones alone and is incomplete. The top ten hold around 5.5% of the sample, which has about 160,000 clones, 88% seen once. Sequencing used peripheral blood, obtained on day 0 of AZD1222 vaccination. Receptors were obtained from an adult in good health. The CDR3 runs from the conserved cysteine through the conserved F or W. D genes are given only for firm matches. Some rows mark clone size as missing; the rest say once, few, many or name a class of expanded clone.

D gene,J gene,clone size,V gene,CDR3 DNA,CDR3 protein
-,TRBJ2-7,-,TRBV9,TGTGCCAGCAGCGCCCGACAGTCTACCTACGAGCAGTACTTC,CASSARQSTYEQYF
-,TRBJ1-1,few,TRBV4-3,TGCGCCAGCAGCCAAGGTTGGGAGAACACTGAAGCTTTCTTT,CASSQGWENTEAFF
-,TRBJ1-1,once,TRBV11-3,TGTGCCAGCAGCTTAAGGGGGGACACTGAAGCTTTCTTT,CASSLRGDTEAFF
-,TRBJ1-2,-,TRBV3-1/TRBV3-2,TGTGCCAGCAGCCCGAACACCTTC,CASSPNTF
-,TRBJ2-1,once,TRBV9,TGTGCCAGCAGCTCACTAGTCGAGCAGTTCTTC,CASSSLVEQFF
-,TRBJ1-2,-,TRBV12-3/TRBV12-4,TGTGCCAGCAGTCTACTCTATGGCTACACCTTC,CASSLLYGYTF
TRBD2,TRBJ2-2,-,TRBV5-1,TGCGCCAGCAGCTTGGTCGGGGGGACCGGGGAGCTGTTTTTT,CASSLVGGTGELFF
-,TRBJ2-6,-,TRBV5-4,TGTGCCAGCAGCTCCGGACCGCCTTTCTCTGGGGCCAACGTCCTGACTTTC,CASSSGPPFSGANVLTF
-,TRBJ1-4,-,TRBV30,TGTGCCACGGGGACACATGAAAAACTGTTTTTT,CATGTHEKLFF
-,TRBJ2-5,-,TRBV28,TGTGCCAGCGGGGCAGGGAGGAAAGAGACCCAGTACTTC,CASGAGRKETQYF
-,TRBJ1-2,-,TRBV4-3,TGCGCCAGCAGCCAAGAAGGGCCCAGGGACTATGGCTACACCTTC,CASSQEGPRDYGYTF
TRBD1,TRBJ2-2,once,TRBV30,TGTGCCTGGAGTGGTCACCCCCCCCGACCGGGACAGGGGAACACCGGGGAGCTGTTTTTT,CAWSGHPPRPGQGNTGELFF
-,TRBJ2-7,-,TRBV5-4,TGTGCCAGCAGCTCGAGGGCTGGCCTGGAGCAGTACTTC,CASSSRAGLEQYF
-,TRBJ2-1,-,TRBV20-1,TGCAGTGCTAGTTTACCAGGTGGGCGAATCTCCTACAATGAGCAGTTCTTC,CSASLPGGRISYNEQFF
-,TRBJ2-5,-,TRBV7-2,TGTGCCAGCAGCTTCTCTAGGCAAGAGACCCAGTACTTC,CASSFSRQETQYF
-,TRBJ2-1,-,TRBV11-3,TGTGCCAGCAGCTCCGAGGACGGTACTTACAATGAGCAGTTCTTC,CASSSEDGTYNEQFF
-,TRBJ2-2,-,TRBV7-3,TGTGCCAGCAGCCCCTACAGGGGAGGCACCGGGGAGCTGTTTTTT,CASSPYRGGTGELFF
-,TRBJ1-2,-,TRBV7-2,TGTGCCAGCAGCTTAAAGAGGGGGACTAACTATGGCTACACCTTC,CASSLKRGTNYGYTF
-,TRBJ2-3,-,TRBV7-3,TGTGCCAGCAGCTTAAGTGGGGCGGCGGACATAGATACGCAGTATTTT,CASSLSGAADIDTQYF
-,TRBJ1-5,once,TRBV7-2,TGTGCCAGCAGCTACTGGGGGGGTCAGCCCCAGCATTTT,CASSYWGGQPQHF
TRBD1,TRBJ2-6,-,TRBV7-6,TGTGCCAGCAGCTTATATTCGACAGGGCGGACCTCTGGGGCCAACGTCCTGACTTTC,CASSLYSTGRTSGANVLTF
-,TRBJ1-5,-,TRBV5-8,TGTGCCAGCAGCTCTGTTGCCGTCACCCCCAATCAGCCCCAGCATTTT,CASSSVAVTPNQPQHF
TRBD1,TRBJ2-6,-,TRBV28,TGTGCCAGCAGTTTCCGGGACAGGGTACCTGGGGCCAACGTCCTGACTTTC,CASSFRDRVPGANVLTF
TRBD1,TRBJ2-1,-,TRBV6-5,TGTGCCAGCAGTTACTCGGGACAGGGCAATGAGCAGTTCTTC,CASSYSGQGNEQFF
-,TRBJ2-3,-,TRBV28,TGTGCCAGCAGTTTTGGAGGGGCGGGTACAGATACGCAGTATTTT,CASSFGGAGTDTQYF
-,TRBJ1-1,-,TRBV5-1,TGCGCCAGCAGCTCGGGACGGAGCACTGAAGCTTTCTTT,CASSSGRSTEAFF
-,TRBJ1-2,-,TRBV11-2,TGTGCCAGCAGCTTGGACAGCTATGGCTACACCTTC,CASSLDSYGYTF
TRBD2,TRBJ2-2,-,TRBV5-1,TGCGCCAGCAGCTTGGATGGCGGGAGAATCGCCGGGGAGCTGTTTTTT,CASSLDGGRIAGELFF
-,TRBJ1-2,once,TRBV7-6,TGTGCCAGCAGCTTAGACGTAGCGGACAGAAACTATGGCTACACCTTC,CASSLDVADRNYGYTF
TRBD2,TRBJ2-5,few,TRBV18,TGTGCCAGCTCACGACTAGGGACTAGCGAAGAGACCCAGTACTTC,CASSRLGTSEETQYF
-,TRBJ1-4,-,TRBV6-1,TGTGCCAGCAGTGAGAATGGATTCTCAACTAATGAAAAACTGTTTTTT,CASSENGFSTNEKLFF
-,TRBJ2-7,-,TRBV18,TGTGCCAGCTCATTGGCCGAGTACGAGCAGTACTTC,CASSLAEYEQYF
TRBD2,TRBJ2-7,once,TRBV5-1,TGCGCCAGCAGCTTGGTAGCGGGTCCCTACGAGCAGTACTTC,CASSLVAGPYEQYF
TRBD1,TRBJ2-7,-,TRBV15,TGTGCCACCAGCAGAAGCCGACAGGGTTTCTACGAGCAGTACTTC,CATSRSRQGFYEQYF
TRBD1,TRBJ2-2,-,TRBV2,TGTGCCAGCCAAGAAGAGAGGGGGCGTGTCGGGGAGCTGTTTTTT,CASQEERGRVGELFF
-,TRBJ2-1,-,TRBV3-1/TRBV3-2,TGTGCCAGCAGCCAAGTTAGCGGAAGCTCCTACAATGAGCAGTTCTTC,CASSQVSGSSYNEQFF
-,TRBJ1-5,-,TRBV30,TGTGCCTGGAGTACGGATAGCAATCAGCCCCAGCATTTT,CAWSTDSNQPQHF
-,TRBJ1-5,-,TRBV6-5,TGTGCCGGCGGGGGACGGAGGGGTCAGCCCCAGCATTTT,CAGGGRRGQPQHF
-,TRBJ1-2,-,TRBV19,TGTGCCAGTACCGATAGACAGGCCAACTATGGCTACACCTTC,CASTDRQANYGYTF
TRBD1,TRBJ2-2,few,TRBV5-4,TGTGCCAGCAGCCCCGGGACAGGGGGCACCGGGGAGCTGTTTTTT,CASSPGTGGTGELFF
TRBD1,TRBJ1-3,-,TRBV4-3,TGCGCCAGCAGCCAAGTAAGGACAGGACACTTCTCTGGAAACACCATATATTTT,CASSQVRTGHFSGNTIYF